Presented here are 29 T cell receptor beta chains from one specimen sequenced in a study of PD-1 blockade in classical Hodgkin lymphoma. Brentuximab vedotin exposure varied among the patients, all of whom had relapsed after autologous stem cell transplantation. Libraries were prepared by immunoSEQ multiplex PCR; TCRdb keeps only in-frame clonotypes and omits some of them. Altogether 95,000 to 100,000 clones are present, around 88% being singletons, with the ten largest covering around 7%. Sequencing was performed on peripheral blood mononuclear cells (PBMCs), taken before the second cycle of nivolumab. Receptors originate from a human donor with classical Hodgkin lymphoma.

This sequence joins TRBV29-1 and TRBJ1-2; D perhaps matches TRBD1 (6 bases). The germline V gene has CDR1 SQVTM and CDR2 ANQGSEA. Trimming took 7 bases from V and 3 from J, leaving 12 bases between them. This CDR3 has 12 amino acids. CDR3 sequence (DNA): TGCAGCGCCGTGAGGGGGGACTATGGCTACACCTTC. Translation: CSAVRGDYGYTF. The full variable domain, rest sourced from reference TRBV29-1 and TRBJ1-2, is SAVISQKPSRDICQRGTSLTIQCQVDSQVTMMFWYRQQPGQSLTLIATANQGSEATYESGFVIDKFPISRPNLTFSTLTVSNMSPEDSSIYLCSAVRGDYGYTFGSGTRLTVV.

This chain uses TRBV18 with TRBJ1-2, with TRBD1 identical over 10 bases. This CDR3 contains 15 residues. CDR1 KGHSH and CDR2 LQKENI come from the germline V gene. Unmatched junction bases numbered 7, after V lost 2 bases and J lost 7 bases. CDR3 coding DNA: TGTGCCAGCTCACCAGGGACAGGGGCGGTAGGTGGCTACACCTTC. This codes for CASSPGTGAVGGYTF.

The chain couples TRBV19 to TRBJ1-3; D remains ambiguous. V was clipped by 5 bases and J by 0 bases, with 8 bases between them. Germline CDR1 is LNHDA and CDR2 is SQIVND (reference sequence). The CDR3 has 14 residues. CDR3 bases: TGTGCCAGTAGTTTATCCGCCTCTGGAAACACCATATATTTT. Protein: CASSLSASGNTIYF.

The chain carries TRBV7-9 and TRBJ1-5; 10 bases fit TRBD1. Trimming removed 5 bases from V and 3 bases from J; junction bases left unmatched: 13. The length of the CDR3 is 18 residues. CDR1 is SEHNR and CDR2 is FQNEAQ in the germline V gene (reference sequence). CDR3: CASSLTDRGLPTNQPQHF. CDR3 nucleotide sequence: TGTGCCAGCAGCCTCACCGACAGGGGGCTTCCCACCAATCAGCCCCAGCATTTT. The variable domain in full, with the rest retrieved from reference TRBV7-9 and TRBJ1-5, is DTGVSQNPRHKITKRGQNVTFRCDPISEHNRLYWYRQTLGQGPEFLTYFQNEAQLEKSRLLSDRFSAERPKGSFSTLEIQRTEQGDSAMYLCASSLTDRGLPTNQPQHFGDGTRLSIL.

This clone turned up a few times. The chain is built from TRBV10-1 and TRBJ2-1, with D tentatively TRBD1 (6 bases). The CDR3 runs 17 residues. The V gene's germline CDR1 is WNHNN and CDR2 SYGVQD (reference sequence). V lost 4 bases to trimming and J lost 5 bases, with 21 bases between them. This CDR3 is CASSGAPLGAENNEQFF. CDR3 in DNA: TGCGCCAGCAGTGGGGCCCCGTTGGGGGCGGAAAACAATGAGCAGTTCTTC.

This clone was recorded a few times. The gene calls are TRBV4-2 and TRBJ2-7; no definite D call. V was trimmed by 1 base and J by 4 bases, leaving 11 bases between them. CDR3 length equals 14 residues. Germline CDR1 and CDR2: LGHNA and YNFKEQ. The CDR3 DNA follows: TGTGCCAGCAGCCAAGTCGGCTCCCCGTACGAGCAGTACTTC. As protein: CASSQVGSPYEQYF.

The rearrangement links TRBV30 to TRBJ1-1; D is unclear. Trimming took off 1 base at V and 3 bases at J, with 6 bases between the two ends. Germline loops: CDR1 GTSNPN, CDR2 SVGIG (reference sequence). The CDR3 covers 12 residues. The CDR3 loop reads CAWSDRDTEAFF. The CDR3 nucleotides read TGTGCCTGGAGTGATCGGGACACTGAAGCTTTCTTT.

The chain couples TRBV19 to TRBJ2-5, with D tentatively TRBD2 (7 bases). The CDR3 is 14 amino acids. CDR1 is LNHDA, CDR2 SQIVND, per germline (reference sequence). V gave up 3 bases and J gave up 5 bases, with 13 bases separating them. CDR3 amino acids: CASSIPGEGETQYF. The CDR3 DNA reads as TGTGCCAGTAGTATCCCAGGGGAGGGGGAGACCCAGTACTTC.

Written as DNA, the CDR3 is TGTGCCAGTATGGAGGGACGGGGTTACTATGGCTACACCTTC. Translating it yields CASMEGRGYYGYTF. V gene TRBV19 combines with J gene TRBJ1-2; tentative D call: TRBD1 (5 bases). The CDR3 runs 14 residues. V was pared by 7 bases and J by 3 bases, with 15 bases between. Germline V gene sequence: CDR1 LNHDA, CDR2 SQIVND (reference sequence).

J is TRBJ2-7 and V is TRBV7-9, with D possibly TRBD2 on 5 matching bases. CDR1 is SEHNR, CDR2 FQNEAQ, per germline (reference sequence). V was shortened by 2 bases and J by 5 bases, with 16 bases between the two germline ends. This CDR3 contains 15 residues. The CDR3 sequence: CASSLYTGPGDEQYF. DNA of the CDR3: TGTGCCAGCAGCTTATATACGGGCCCCGGGGACGAGCAGTACTTC.

Here the CDR3 reads CATSRTGLAGEADTQYF. CDR3 nucleotide sequence: TGTGCCACCAGCAGAACGGGACTAGCGGGGGAGGCAGATACGCAGTATTTT. J is TRBJ2-3 and V is TRBV15, with 14 nucleotides matching TRBD2. The CDR3 is 17 amino acids. V lost 2 bases and J lost 4; bases outside the gene matches: 5. The germline CDR1 and CDR2 sequences are LNHNV and YYDKDF (reference sequence).

Here the CDR3 DNA reads TGTGCCAGCAGCTTAGGGACAGGGGCTTACACTGAAGCTTTCTTT. It yields the protein CASSLGTGAYTEAFF. The chain is built from TRBV7-6 and TRBJ1-1, with 9 nucleotides matching TRBD1. The length of the CDR3 is 15 residues. J gave up 3 bases and V 1 base, and 3 bases lay outside the gene matches. CDR1 SGHVS and CDR2 FNYEAQ come from the germline V gene.

The V call is TRBV10-3, the J call TRBJ1-1; no definite D call. V lost 5 bases, J lost 6 bases, and 19 bases lay in between. Germline V gene lookup returns CDR1 ENHRY and CDR2 SYGVKD. The CDR3 sequence is 15 residues long. The CDR3 is CAISTHSPTPAEAFF. The DNA for the CDR3 is TGTGCCATCAGTACTCACTCTCCGACTCCGGCTGAAGCTTTCTTT.

The chain's CDR3 is CATSRSTGGAGNEKLFF. CDR3 bases: TGTGCCACCAGCAGGTCCACAGGGGGCGCGGGGAATGAAAAACTGTTTTTT. The chain uses TRBV15 and TRBJ1-4; 9 bases line up with TRBD1. J gave up 5 bases and V 3 bases, and 10 bases lay outside the gene matches. The CDR3 loop spans 17 amino acids. The germline V gene has CDR1 LNHNV and CDR2 YYDKDF (reference sequence).

CDR3 DNA: TGTGCCAGCAGCCCGCAGGGTAACCGGGAGCTGTTTTTT. It codes for CASSPQGNRELFF. This rearrangement joins TRBV7-9 to TRBJ2-2; D might be TRBD1 (5 bases). Germline CDR1 and CDR2: SEHNR and FQNEAQ (reference sequence). Trimming removed 5 bases at V and 9 bases at J, with 13 bases between. The CDR3 runs 13 residues.

This clone was recorded once. The chain links TRBV10-3 to TRBJ2-5; TRBD1 aligns across 8 bases. CDR1 ENHRY and CDR2 SYGVKD come from the germline V gene. The CDR3 extends over 11 amino acids. The V segment lost 10 bases and the J segment 5 bases; nucleotides outside the gene matches: 3. The CDR3 coding sequence is TGTGCCACCAGGGGGCAGGAGACCCAGTACTTC. Translated: CATRGQETQYF.

The rearrangement uses TRBV27 and TRBJ1-2; D may be TRBD1 (5 bases). V was clipped by 5 bases and J by 0 bases, with 16 bases between them. CDR1 is MNHEY and CDR2 is SMNVEV in the germline V gene (reference sequence). The CDR3 runs to 16 residues. The CDR3 is CASSPRGGAANYGYTF. CDR3 bases: TGTGCCAGCAGTCCCCGGGGAGGGGCTGCTAACTATGGCTACACCTTC.

This clone was detected once. The chain joins TRBV28 to TRBJ1-2; 7 bases line up with TRBD1. This CDR3 comprises 17 residues. In germline, CDR1 is MDHEN, CDR2 SYDVKM. With 2 bases clipped from V and 0 bases from J, the junction kept 9 bases outside the gene matches. The CDR3 DNA reads TGTGCCAGCAGTTTAGTACAACCCCAGGGGGCTAACTATGGCTACACCTTC. Its protein is CASSLVQPQGANYGYTF.

This sequence joins TRBV27 and TRBJ1-4, with 7 bases identical to TRBD1. V trimming: 4 bases; J trimming: 5 bases; junction bases outside the gene matches: 7. The germline CDR1 and CDR2 sequences are MNHEY and SMNVEV (reference sequence). The CDR3 covers 15 residues. CDR3 protein: CASSWSGGVNEKLFF. Written as DNA, the CDR3 is TGTGCCAGCAGTTGGTCAGGGGGTGTGAATGAAAAACTGTTTTTT.

The rearrangement uses TRBV28 and TRBJ2-5, with 10 positions matching TRBD1. CDR1 and CDR2 from the germline V gene are MDHEN and SYDVKM. Trimming took 6 bases from V and 3 from J; bases not matched to a gene: 1. This CDR3 has 13 amino acids. The CDR3: CASRGTGEETQYF. The CDR3 DNA sequence: TGTGCCAGCAGGGGGACAGGGGAAGAGACCCAGTACTTC.

The chain employs TRBV7-8 and TRBJ1-3; D unresolved. The CDR3 is made up of 16 amino acids. Deletions cut 4 bases from V and 2 bases from J, with 15 bases between. Germline V gene lookup returns CDR1 SGHVS and CDR2 FQNEAQ. The CDR3 region is CASSSRGQRAGNTIYF. In DNA, the CDR3 is TGTGCCAGCAGCTCCCGAGGGCAACGGGCTGGAAACACCATATATTTT.

The chain employs TRBV2 and TRBJ2-3, with no clear D. The CDR3 extends over 14 amino acids. Germline loops: CDR1 SNHLY, CDR2 FYNNEI. The germline V and J ends were trimmed by 4 bases and 0 bases, with 8 bases remaining between them. CDR3 residues: CASSGTGSTDTQYF. The DNA for the CDR3 is TGTGCCAGCAGTGGGACCGGTAGCACAGATACGCAGTATTTT.

This clone was found a few times. This CDR3 is CASSIVGRNTYEQYF. Here the CDR3 DNA reads TGTGCCAGTAGTATTGTGGGACGAAACACCTACGAGCAGTACTTC. The V call is TRBV19, the J call TRBJ2-7, with D perhaps TRBD1 or TRBD2 (5 bases each). From germline, CDR1 is LNHDA and CDR2 SQIVND (reference sequence). The V end lost 3 bases, the J end lost 2 bases, and 14 bases lay between the germline ends. The CDR3 has 15 amino acids.

The CDR3 nucleotides read TGTGCCAGCACTCTAGGGACAGGGGGCAATGAGCAGTTCTTC. Its translation: CASTLGTGGNEQFF. The V gene is TRBV6-5, the J gene TRBJ2-1; 11 bases match TRBD1. This CDR3 is built from 14 residues. Germline CDR1 and CDR2: MNHEY and SVGAGI. V shed 7 bases, J shed 6 bases, and the junction held 5 bases outside the gene matches.

J is TRBJ1-6 and V is TRBV11-2, with 7 bases lining up with TRBD1. V shed 5 bases, J shed 5 bases, and the junction held 6 bases outside the gene matches. This CDR3 has 15 residues. CDR1 and CDR2 from the germline V gene are SGHAT and FQNNGV. Here the CDR3 reads CASSPGTVNNSPLHF. The CDR3 DNA follows: TGTGCCAGCAGCCCGGGGACAGTAAATAATTCACCCCTCCACTTT. Variable domain in full (rest from reference TRBV11-2 and TRBJ1-6): EAGVAQSPRYKIIEKRQSVAFWCNPISGHATLYWYQQILGQGPKLLIQFQNNGVVDDSQLPKDRFSAERLKGVDSTLKIQPAKLEDSAVYLCASSPGTVNNSPLHFGNGTRLTVT.

The CDR3 bases are TGCGCCAGCAAGATTAACCCCCCCACCGGTACGCAGTATTTT. It translates to CASKINPPTGTQYF. The chain combines TRBV5-1 with TRBJ2-3; D ambiguous. Germline-derived CDR1 and CDR2 are SGHRS and YFSETQ. Trimming left V 6 bases short and J 8 bases short, with 19 bases between. The length of the CDR3 is 14 residues.

The chain recombines TRBV30 with TRBJ1-1; the D is unclear. V lost 5 bases, J lost 0 bases, and 16 bases lay in between. Germline assignment: CDR1 GTSNPN and CDR2 SVGIG (reference sequence). The CDR3 sequence is 15 residues long. DNA for the CDR3: TGTGCCTGGCGGAGTGAGAACCAAATGAACACTGAAGCTTTCTTT. Residues: CAWRSENQMNTEAFF. The complete variable domain, with remaining parts taken from reference TRBV30 and TRBJ1-1, reads SQTIHQWPATLVQPVGSPLSLECTVEGTSNPNLYWYRQAAGRGLQLLFYSVGIGQISSEVPQNLSASRPQDRQFILSSKKLLLSDSGFYLCAWRSENQMNTEAFFGQGTRLTVV.

The chain joins TRBV29-1 to TRBJ1-1, with D possibly being TRBD1 (5 bases). Germline V gene data show CDR1 as SQVTM and CDR2 as ANQGSEA. The CDR3 consists of 12 residues. Deletions cut 6 bases from V and 5 bases from J, with 13 bases between. The CDR3 coding sequence is TGCAGCGTGGCCGGGTGGGGGACTGAAGCTTTCTTT. Translation gives CSVAGWGTEAFF.

This chain connects TRBV18 to TRBJ1-1; TRBD1 might be the D (5 bases). The germline V gene has CDR1 KGHSH and CDR2 LQKENI. The CDR3 loop spans 17 amino acids. V was pared by 0 bases and J by 4 bases, with 18 bases between. The CDR3 DNA is TGTGCCAGCTCACCACCTGGCCCGCTCCTCGGGACCACTGAAGCTTTCTTT. Amino acids: CASSPPGPLLGTTEAFF.